Here is one T cell receptor (beta chain) with its context. The antigen is unknown. TCRdb keeps only in-frame clones here, not all; method: immunoSEQ multiplex PCR. There are tens of thousands of clones in the sample; roughly four fifths occur only once, and roughly a tenth lies in the top ten. The CDR3 is made up of 14 amino acids. V shed 8 bases and J shed 1 base, with 14 bases lying between them. CDR1 is MNHEY, CDR2 SVGAGI, per germline. This record comes from a study of OX40 agonist ivuxolimab in advanced cancers. Study-wide context: A partial response was reached by three patients: one with hepatocellular carcinoma and two with cutaneous melanoma. Study findings and constraints: The study found that CD8+ T cells averaged more expanded clones than CD4+. Clonal expansion by week 6 occurred in CD4+ and CD8+ blood T cells (at 0.1 to 3.0 mg/kg). Low normalized clonal expansion also occurred in some nonresponding patients.

The chain recombines TRBV6-5 with TRBJ1-2; D not certain. The origin of this receptor is an adult with an advanced solid tumor such as melanoma, head and neck, liver or kidney cancer. This specimen consisted of CD4+ or CD8+ T cells sorted from blood, obtained in a trial of the OX40 agonist ivuxolimab. CDR3 in DNA: TGTGCCAGCCGGAAGACCGACGGTAACTATGGCTACACCTTC. It is translated as CASRKTDGNYGYTF.